A selection of T cell receptor beta chains follows, all from one sample in a study of blood T cell repertoires in COVID-19. Clones were sequenced by immunoSEQ multiplex PCR, and TCRdb holds only the in-frame ones, with some missing. Of around 280,000 clones listed, about 89% were seen once; the top ten hold less than 2%. The sequencing sample was made of PBMCs or T cells enriched from blood (not recorded which). These receptors were taken from a woman aged 40 to 50 who had recovered from COVID-19. CDR3s leave out the opening cysteine and the closing phenylalanine or tryptophan. Size is omitted from some rows. Given values are once, few, many or a class for expanded clones.

V gene	clone size	J gene	CDR3 protein
TRBV7-9	.	TRBJ2-7	ASRPQGPNEQY
TRBV5-1	.	TRBJ1-6	ASSLEGQGSSYNSPLH
TRBV5-1	once	TRBJ1-2	ASSLGQGPSGGYT
TRBV5-1	.	TRBJ2-7	ASSVDSFYEQY
TRBV2	.	TRBJ2-1	ASSPQYEQF
TRBV11-2	.	TRBJ2-2	ASSPHSPFRPGGELF
TRBV19	.	TRBJ2-3	ASSIVGGGLTDTQY
TRBV5-1	.	TRBJ1-4	ASSLAIEGVDRATNEKLF
TRBV29-1	.	TRBJ2-3	SVVGLALSDAQY
TRBV11-2	.	TRBJ1-6	ASNPTGAYNSPLH
TRBV18	.	TRBJ1-2	ASSPLDSTLNYGYT
TRBV9	.	TRBJ1-2	ASSVGGPAYGYT
TRBV15	.	TRBJ1-5	ATSRDHSSYQPQH
TRBV18	.	TRBJ1-4	ASSPDQSRGKLF
TRBV19	.	TRBJ1-1	ASSIYRETEAF
TRBV7-9	.	TRBJ1-4	ASSFRQGEKLF
TRBV2	once	TRBJ2-7	ASRTGAPSYEQY
TRBV27	.	TRBJ2-3	ASSFQVGTDTQY
TRBV5-1	once	TRBJ1-1	ASSWTGGGTEAF
TRBV5-1	once	TRBJ2-2	ASNGQLTGELF
TRBV18	.	TRBJ1-1	ASSDLQGDTEAF
TRBV4-1	.	TRBJ2-7	ASSPLGREVAYEQY
TRBV6-5	.	TRBJ1-5	ASSYSRRGQPQH
TRBV6-6	.	TRBJ1-2	ASSFQGAYGYT
TRBV6-6	.	TRBJ1-3	ATLGPGAGSGNTIY
TRBV20-1	few	TRBJ1-3	SASRGASGNTIY
TRBV10-2	.	TRBJ1-2	ASRGRDRTATNYGYT
TRBV6-1	.	TRBJ2-7	ASSDRDLVPGEQY
TRBV18	once	TRBJ1-6	ASSPPTGGSPLH
TRBV2	.	TRBJ1-5	ASSEEGGGNQPQH
TRBV10-3	.	TRBJ2-7	AISESLYEQY
TRBV29-1	.	TRBJ2-5	SVGEAQY
TRBV6-6	.	TRBJ1-2	ASSPTSSYGYT
TRBV25-1	.	TRBJ2-3	ASSEHGRVKDTQY
TRBV7-9	.	TRBJ1-2	ASSSENGYT
TRBV5-4	.	TRBJ2-5	ASSPSTGVQETQY
TRBV6-5	.	TRBJ2-1	ASRATMANEQF
TRBV29-1	.	TRBJ2-7	SVEEDRGIQSYEQY
TRBV5-4	.	TRBJ1-2	ASSSTGRGYT
TRBV6-1	.	TRBJ1-6	ASSETVGVSNSPLH
TRBV27	.	TRBJ1-2	ASSLYQTGAYGYT
TRBV20-1	.	TRBJ1-5	SASPYSNQPQH
TRBV5-1	.	TRBJ2-2	ASSLASGGANTGELF
TRBV10-2	.	TRBJ2-5	ASSEREGETQY
TRBV11-2	.	TRBJ2-5	ASSLDVSRGGETQY
TRBV7-6	.	TRBJ2-1	ASSLSPGTAYNEQF
TRBV12-5	.	TRBJ2-5	ASGPGVAANRRQETQY
TRBV5-1	.	TRBJ2-1	ASSDLGLDNEQF
TRBV6-5	.	TRBJ2-7	ASTPGQRLGEQY
TRBV7-6	.	TRBJ1-1	ASSLGQNTEAF
TRBV30	.	TRBJ2-2	AGTGTTGELF
TRBV7-9	.	TRBJ2-5	ASSLWEGETQY